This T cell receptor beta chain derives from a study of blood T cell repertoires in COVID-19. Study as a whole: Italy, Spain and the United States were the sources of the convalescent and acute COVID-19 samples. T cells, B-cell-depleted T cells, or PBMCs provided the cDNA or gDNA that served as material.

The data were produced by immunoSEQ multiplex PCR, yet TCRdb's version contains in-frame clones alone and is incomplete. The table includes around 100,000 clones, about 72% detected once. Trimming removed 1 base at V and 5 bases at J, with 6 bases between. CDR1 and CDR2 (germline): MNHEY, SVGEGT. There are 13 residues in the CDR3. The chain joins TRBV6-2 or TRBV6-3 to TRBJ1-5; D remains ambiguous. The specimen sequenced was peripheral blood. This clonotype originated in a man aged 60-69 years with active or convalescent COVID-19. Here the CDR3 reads CASSYWEDQPQHF. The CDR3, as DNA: TGTGCCAGCAGTTACTGGGAGGATCAGCCCCAGCATTTT.